This TCR beta chain was sequenced during a study of T cells in Graves' hyperthyroidism and ophthalmopathy (dated 2019 in TCRdb). Describing the broader study: Peripheral blood was collected at initial diagnosis, before any treatment. In over five Graves' hyperthyroidism patients, the study also compared T-cell repertoires from thyroid tissue with T-cell repertoires from blood. The 100 or so discovery patients were divided at random into training and test sets in a 7:3 ratio. An independent validation cohort of fewer than 20 hyperthyroidism patients and over 15 patients who later progressed to ophthalmopathy tested prospective prediction of ophthalmopathy. After blood sampling, hyperthyroidism patients were treated with methimazole at a starting dose of 30 mg daily, and ophthalmopathy patients were treated with high-dose intravenous methylprednisolone. A discovery cohort of about 95 patients, about 40 with Graves' ophthalmopathy and about 58 with stable Graves' hyperthyroidism, was used to find distinguishing TCR V-J signatures. TCR Vbeta CDR3 sequencing of some 140 peripheral blood samples (about 45 ophthalmopathy, roughly 74 hyperthyroidism and roughly 17 progressor patients) is reported in the paper.

This clonotype came up many times. It lacks a known antigen. One base away there is no much larger clone; base qualities are not given. TCR beta CDR3 regions were amplified from RNA transcripts. The first round of RT-PCR for the TCR CDR3 was performed with the HTBI primer set and the Qiagen OneStep RT-PCR kit. Libraries were constructed in a second round of multiplex PCR, after which size selection and purification were carried out. The libraries were sequenced on an Illumina HiSeq2000 using paired-end 100 bp reads. In the original analysis: Raw data were processed with SOAPnuke, discarding reads with adapters, uncalled bases, mean Phred below 15, or no exact constant-primer or identifier match. High-quality paired reads were merged using COPE v1.2.5, and each unique nucleotide sequence was defined as a clonotype. MiTCR v1.1 was used to align the clonotypes against IMGT TRBV, TRBD and TRBJ reference segments. Analysis was restricted to V-J combinations with a frequency above 0.0001, which covered over 98% of repertoires. A TCS score was defined as the ratio between F50 (clonal expansion) and ExV (chaos), using BLOSUM62-based TCRdist between CDR3 peptides within each V-J. Welch's t-statistics and random forest reduced 514 V-J features to under 15, which were used in a naive Bayes classifier (R e1071). Clones were called with MiXCR by TCRdb after fastp trimmed the public reads at Q25, and only in-frame beta chains were retained. All rows with the same CDR3 protein become a single entry with the most common DNA and genes. The V and J calls were not made by the authors but by TCRdb's processing. A total of some 550,000 distinct CDR3 sequences appear in this sample, approximately 15% of them only once. The ten largest clones add up to 2.5% to 4% of the sample.

At the junction V is shortened by 2 bases and J by 7 bases, with 12 bases in between. In the germline V gene, CDR1 corresponds to SGHRS and CDR2 to YFSETQ. The CDR3, from cysteine to phenylalanine, totals 13 residues. Only the CDR3 DNA is retained, 39 bases long and in frame from the first base. In the ophthalmopathy patients, disease was moderately to severely active, with a Clinical Activity Score of 3 or more, a NOSPECS grade of 4 or more, and a duration of less than 3 months. Exclusion was applied to patients with uncontrolled infections, other autoimmune diseases, pregnancy or lactation. Clinical symptoms, serum thyroxine and TRAb, thyroid ultrasound, and orbital computed tomography formed the basis for the diagnoses. PBMCs were isolated from 7.5 to 10 ml of fresh peripheral blood by Ficoll-Paque density gradient centrifugation. Total RNA was extracted using Trizol reagent, and RNA quality was assessed on an Agilent 2100 Bioanalyzer.

Broader findings and caveats from the paper: Blood samples also contained most of the expanded thyroid clonotypes (frequency above 0.001), which suggests that blood repertoires may reflect thyroid immune responses. No statistical method was used to set the sample size in advance, and investigators knew the group allocation. In validation, the model predicted progression to ophthalmopathy a median of roughly 6.2 months before onset, with approximately 70% sensitivity and about 72% specificity. In cross-validation, a model built on a 13 V-J signature told ophthalmopathy apart from stable hyperthyroidism with 85% to 90% sensitivity and approximately 81% specificity, and in testing the same model reached 80%/75%.

Sequenced input: blood. The rearrangement joined TRBV5-1 to TRBJ1-2; the best D guess is TRBD1, with 5 bases matching. This TCR derives from a woman aged 40 to 50 with Graves' ophthalmopathy. The CDR3 region reads CASSFDSFSGYTF. The nucleotide sequence reads TGCGCCAGCAGCTTCGACAGCTTCAGTGGCTACACCTTC.